This TCR beta chain is from a study of shared clonotypes between healthy human individuals. Study results and caveats: An anticipated effect of sequencing depth on clonotype sharing among donors was recognized.

The CDR3 sequence is 17 residues long. On this clone: The antigen is not known.

Deep was the level at which the assay was run. TCRdb keeps only in-frame clones here, not all; method: immunoSEQ multiplex PCR. The sample has around 720,000 clones; 73% are singletons. The receptor's source is a woman aged 25-40 years in good health. The V call is TRBV1, the J call TRBJ1-5. TRBV1 is a documented pseudogene. The sample was memory CD4+ T cells sorted from blood. Stated subset: CD45RA-negative fraction. The CDR3 spells CTSSQGEGRYSNQPQHF. DNA of the CDR3: TGCACCAGCAGCCAAGGGGAGGGCCGGTATAGCAATCAGCCCCAGCATTTT.